What follows are 23 T cell receptor beta chains derived from one specimen sequenced in a study of OX40 agonist ivuxolimab in advanced cancers. Assay used: immunoSEQ multiplex PCR; TCRdb lists only in-frame clones, some missing. The table lists nearly 110,000 clones, approximately 89% of them singletons. The specimen comprised CD4+ or CD8+ T cells sorted from blood, sampled in a trial of the OX40 agonist ivuxolimab. The origin of the receptors is an adult with an advanced solid tumor such as melanoma, head and neck, liver or kidney cancer.

This rearrangement joins TRBV5-4 to TRBJ1-1; D possibly corresponds to TRBD1 (5 bases). The germline V and J ends were trimmed by 0 bases and 0 bases, with 9 bases remaining between them. The CDR3 spans 15 residues. Germline assignment: CDR1 SGHNT and CDR2 YYREEE (reference sequence). DNA for the CDR3: TGTGCCAGCAGCTTGGCTGGGGGGATGAACACTGAAGCTTTCTTT. It specifies CASSLAGGMNTEAFF.

The V gene is TRBV15, the J gene TRBJ2-7; 12 nucleotides align to TRBD2. CDR3 length equals 16 residues. Germline trimming cut 6 bases from V and 8 bases from J; bases unmatched to any gene: 14. CDR1 and CDR2 from the germline V gene are LNHNV and YYDKDF (reference sequence). The DNA of the CDR3 is TGTGCCACCAGGGCGGGACTAGCGGGCCCTCAATCAAAGCAGTACTTC. It specifies CATRAGLAGPQSKQYF. Combining the CDR3 with reference TRBV15 and TRBJ2-7 gives the whole variable domain DAMVIQNPRYQVTQFGKPVTLSCSQTLNHNVMYWYQQKSSQAPKLLFHYYDKDFNNEADTPDNFQSRRPNTSFCFLDIRSPGLGDTAMYLCATRAGLAGPQSKQYFGPGTRLTVT.

This rearrangement joins TRBV7-9 to TRBJ2-5; TRBD2 matches 12 bases. Germline V gene sequence: CDR1 SEHNR, CDR2 FQNEAQ (reference sequence). There are 17 residues in the CDR3. Trimming cost V 4 bases and J 2 bases; bases outside gene matches: 8. DNA of the CDR3: TGTGCCAGCAGCTCCGGACTAGCGGGACCTATTCAAGAGACCCAGTACTTC. It codes for CASSSGLAGPIQETQYF. Full variable domain (outside the CDR3, taken from reference TRBV7-9 and TRBJ2-5): DTGVSQNPRHKITKRGQNVTFRCDPISEHNRLYWYRQTLGQGPEFLTYFQNEAQLEKSRLLSDRFSAERPKGSFSTLEIQRTEQGDSAMYLCASSSGLAGPIQETQYFGPGTRLLVL.

The sample holds one count of this clone. This chain links TRBV19 with TRBJ2-5; 7 nucleotides align to TRBD2. The trim removed 3 bases at V and 9 bases at J, leaving 16 bases unmatched. Germline V gene data show CDR1 as LNHDA and CDR2 as SQIVND (reference sequence). The CDR3 covers 16 residues. CDR3 amino acids: CASSMSWREPTFPQYF. The CDR3 DNA reads as TGTGCCAGTAGTATGTCGTGGCGGGAGCCCACTTTTCCCCAGTACTTC.

J is TRBJ1-2 and V is TRBV18; D is perhaps TRBD1 (5 bases). Trimming shortened V by 0 bases and J by 1 base, and 9 bases separated the two germline ends. The CDR3 is made up of 15 amino acids. CDR1 and CDR2 (germline): KGHSH, LQKENI. The CDR3 bases are TGTGCCAGCTCACCACCGGGGGGTGATAACTATGGCTACACCTTC. Translating it yields CASSPPGGDNYGYTF.

V is TRBV6-5 and J is TRBJ1-2; D uncertain. V was pared by 5 bases and J by 3 bases, with 10 bases between. CDR1 is MNHEY and CDR2 is SVGAGI in the germline V gene. The CDR3 runs to 13 residues. The CDR3 sequence: CASSVDGDYGYTF. The CDR3, as DNA: TGTGCCAGCAGTGTGGACGGAGACTATGGCTACACCTTC.

The chain uses TRBV29-1 and TRBJ2-7; 9 bases fit TRBD2. This CDR3 has 14 residues. The J segment lost 4 bases and the V segment lost 6 bases, leaving 10 bases of the junction unmatched. CDR1 and CDR2 (germline): SQVTM, ANQGSEA. CDR3 protein: CSVAPASGKYEQYF. The CDR3 coding sequence is TGCAGCGTCGCCCCGGCTAGCGGGAAGTACGAGCAGTACTTC.

The rearrangement uses TRBV28 and TRBJ2-7; 9 positions agree with TRBD1. Germline V lookup: CDR1 MDHEN, CDR2 SYDVKM. V lost 6 bases and J lost 3; bases outside the gene matches: 9. The CDR3 is 15 amino acids. CDR3 sequence reads: CASSPPGQGFYEQYF. Written as DNA, the CDR3 is TGTGCCAGCAGCCCTCCCGGACAGGGGTTCTACGAGCAGTACTTC.

CDR3 nucleotide sequence: TGTGCCAGCAGCGCGGGACCGGGACTAGCTTCCGGGGAGCTGTTTTTT. Its translation: CASSAGPGLASGELFF. V and J are TRBV9 and TRBJ2-2; 9 bases map to TRBD2. CDR1 and CDR2 (germline): SGDLS, YYNGEE. There are 16 residues in the CDR3. Trimming removed 3 bases from V and 6 bases from J; junction bases left unmatched: 9.

The J gene is TRBJ1-4, the V gene TRBV30; D unresolved. The CDR3 has 15 residues. Looked up from germline, CDR1 is GTSNPN and CDR2 is SVGIG (reference sequence). V lost 6 bases and J 2 bases, leaving 16 bases between the germline ends. The CDR3 nucleotides are TGTGCCTGCAAAACCCAGGTTTCCACTAATGAAAAACTGTTTTTT. Residues: CACKTQVSTNEKLFF.

The chain uses TRBV28 and TRBJ2-1; either TRBD1 or TRBD2 may supply D (5 bases each). CDR1 is MDHEN, CDR2 SYDVKM, per germline. The CDR3 contains 13 residues. Deletions cut 6 bases from V and 7 bases from J, with 13 bases between. The CDR3 here is CASRLYGANEQFF. In DNA form, the CDR3 reads TGTGCCAGCAGACTGTACGGGGCAAATGAGCAGTTCTTC.

J is TRBJ2-5 and V is TRBV4-2; D might be TRBD1 (6 bases). Germline V gene sequence: CDR1 LGHNA, CDR2 YNFKEQ. This CDR3 is 14 amino acids long. Trimming took 0 bases from V and 5 from J, leaving 10 bases between them. CDR3 protein: CASSQEGGAETQYF. The CDR3 nucleotides read TGTGCCAGCAGCCAAGAAGGGGGAGCGGAGACCCAGTACTTC.

The rearrangement joins TRBV28 to TRBJ1-5; D call uncertain. CDR3 size: 14 residues. V shed 4 bases and J shed 9 bases, with 16 bases lying between them. The germline V gene encodes CDR1 MDHEN and CDR2 SYDVKM. The CDR3 nucleotides are TGTGCCAGCAGTTCGCGGGCCGAATCGAGGCCCCAGCATTTT. This gives the protein CASSSRAESRPQHF. Filled out from reference TRBV28 and TRBJ1-5, the complete variable domain reads DVKVTQSSRYLVKRTGEKVFLECVQDMDHENMFWYRQDPGLGLRLIYFSYDVKMKEKGDIPEGYSVSREKKERFSLILESASTNQTSMYLCASSSRAESRPQHFGDGTRLSIL.

This sequence joins TRBV7-8 and TRBJ2-1; 8 bases are a match to TRBD2. Germline V lookup: CDR1 SGHVS, CDR2 FQNEAQ. V was clipped by 5 bases and J by 4 bases; unmatched bases: 7. The CDR3 consists of 15 residues. The CDR3 protein is CASSLREGGYNEQFF. CDR3 nucleotide sequence: TGTGCCAGCAGCCTACGGGAGGGGGGGTACAATGAGCAGTTCTTC. Supplemented by reference TRBV7-8 and TRBJ2-1, the full variable domain reads GAGVSQSPRYKVAKRGQDVALRCDPISGHVSLFWYQQALGQGPEFLTYFQNEAQLDKSGLPSDRFFAERPEGSVSTLKIQRTQQEDSAVYLCASSLREGGYNEQFFGPGTRLTVL.

The chain links TRBV20-1 to TRBJ1-5; no firm D call. This CDR3 has 11 residues. The germline V gene encodes CDR1 DFQATT and CDR2 SNEGSKA (reference sequence). Trimming cost V 5 bases and J 4 bases, with 6 bases left between them. CDR3 sequence reads: CSALLNQPQHF. In DNA, the CDR3 is TGCAGTGCTCTATTAAATCAGCCCCAGCATTTT.

This chain connects TRBV28 to TRBJ1-1; the D is unclear. Per germline, CDR1 MDHEN and CDR2 SYDVKM. The CDR3 runs to 13 residues. Trimming removed 10 bases from V and 0 bases from J, with 12 bases in between. The DNA of the CDR3 is TGTGCCACCCTTAGTTTCGTGAACACTGAAGCTTTCTTT. Protein: CATLSFVNTEAFF.

The chain is built from TRBV9 and TRBJ2-7; 7 positions agree with TRBD1. Germline-derived CDR1 and CDR2 are SGDLS and YYNGEE. V gave up 1 base and J gave up 1 base; unmatched junction bases: 2. This CDR3 spans 14 amino acids. DNA for the CDR3: TGTGCCAGCAGCGTACGACAGGGATCCTACGAGCAGTACTTC. This translates into CASSVRQGSYEQYF.

V is TRBV6-5 and J is TRBJ2-3; D gene uncertain. The CDR3 covers 13 residues. Germline V CDR1 and CDR2: MNHEY, SVGAGI. Trimming removed 5 bases from V and 4 bases from J, with 10 bases in between. The CDR3 reads CASSPTYADTQYF. CDR3 DNA sequence: TGTGCCAGCAGTCCAACATACGCAGATACGCAGTATTTT.

This sequence joins TRBV7-8 and TRBJ1-1; 8 nucleotides line up with TRBD1. This CDR3 comprises 15 residues. Germline loops: CDR1 SGHVS, CDR2 FQNEAQ. V lost 0 bases and J lost 4; bases outside the gene matches: 4. CDR3 coding DNA: TGTGCCAGCAGCTTAGCGTACAGGGGGGCCACTGAAGCTTTCTTT. Translating it yields CASSLAYRGATEAFF. Full variable domain (remainder filled in from reference TRBV7-8 and TRBJ1-1): GAGVSQSPRYKVAKRGQDVALRCDPISGHVSLFWYQQALGQGPEFLTYFQNEAQLDKSGLPSDRFFAERPEGSVSTLKIQRTQQEDSAVYLCASSLAYRGATEAFFGQGTRLTVV.

The chain joins TRBV5-1 to TRBJ1-3; D uncertain. The CDR3 is made up of 18 amino acids. CDR1 SGHRS and CDR2 YFSETQ come from the germline V gene. V lost 0 bases and J lost 0, with 16 bases in between. CDR3 coding DNA: TGCGCCAGCAGCTTGGCCCTCGGAGTCGGTAACTCTGGAAACACCATATATTTT. This translates into CASSLALGVGNSGNTIYF.

This sequence joins TRBV7-2 and TRBJ1-1; unclear D gene. The CDR3 contains 14 residues. Trimming left V 3 bases short and J 3 bases short, with 11 bases between. Germline V gene sequence: CDR1 SGHTA, CDR2 FQGNSA. The CDR3 spells CASSFRYRDTEAFF. In DNA form, the CDR3 reads TGTGCCAGCAGCTTCAGGTATCGGGACACTGAAGCTTTCTTT.

V is TRBV18 and J is TRBJ2-7; D is possibly TRBD1 (5 bases). The ends were cut back, 4 bases at V and 4 bases at J, with 14 bases in the middle. CDR3 length equals 14 residues. Germline lookup yields CDR1 KGHSH and CDR2 LQKENI. The CDR3 DNA is TGTGCCAGCTCACTACAGAGTGGGGCTTACGAGCAGTACTTC. This codes for CASSLQSGAYEQYF.

CDR3 nucleotides: TGTGCCAGCCACCGGACTAGCGGAGAGACCCAGTACTTC. Residues: CASHRTSGETQYF. The rearrangement uses TRBV6-5 and TRBJ2-5; 10 bases align to TRBD2. The CDR3 runs to 13 residues. Unmatched junction bases numbered 4, after V lost 8 bases and J lost 4 bases. Germline V gene sequence: CDR1 MNHEY, CDR2 SVGAGI.